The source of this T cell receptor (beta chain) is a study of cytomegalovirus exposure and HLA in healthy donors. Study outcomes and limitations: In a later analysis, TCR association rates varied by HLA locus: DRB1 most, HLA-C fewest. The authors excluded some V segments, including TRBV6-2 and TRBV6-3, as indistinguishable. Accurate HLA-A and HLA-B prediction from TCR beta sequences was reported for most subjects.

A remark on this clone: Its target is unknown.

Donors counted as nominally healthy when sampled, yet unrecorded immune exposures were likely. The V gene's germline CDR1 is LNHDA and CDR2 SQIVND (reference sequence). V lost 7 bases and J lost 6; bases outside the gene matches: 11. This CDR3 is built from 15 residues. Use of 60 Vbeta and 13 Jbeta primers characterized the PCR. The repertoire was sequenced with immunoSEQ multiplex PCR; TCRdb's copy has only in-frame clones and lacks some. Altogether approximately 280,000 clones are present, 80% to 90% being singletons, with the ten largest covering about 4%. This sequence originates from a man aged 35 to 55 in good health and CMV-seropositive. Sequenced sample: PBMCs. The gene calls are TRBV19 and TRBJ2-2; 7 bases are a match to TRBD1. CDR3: CASKVRQGVSGELFF. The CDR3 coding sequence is TGTGCCAGTAAAGTCCGGCAGGGGGTATCCGGGGAGCTGTTTTTT.